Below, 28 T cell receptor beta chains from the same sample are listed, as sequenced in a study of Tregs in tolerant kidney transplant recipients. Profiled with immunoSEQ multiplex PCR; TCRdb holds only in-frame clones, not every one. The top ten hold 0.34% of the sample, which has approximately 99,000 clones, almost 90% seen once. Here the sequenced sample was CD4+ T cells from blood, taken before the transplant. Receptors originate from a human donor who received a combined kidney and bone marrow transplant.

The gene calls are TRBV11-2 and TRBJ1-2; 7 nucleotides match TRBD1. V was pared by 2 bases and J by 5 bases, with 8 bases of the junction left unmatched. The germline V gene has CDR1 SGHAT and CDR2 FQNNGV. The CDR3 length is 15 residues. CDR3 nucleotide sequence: TGTGCCAGCAGCTTATCCAACAGGGGAAGTTATGGCTACACCTTC. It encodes CASSLSNRGSYGYTF. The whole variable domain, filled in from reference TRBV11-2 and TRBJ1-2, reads EAGVAQSPRYKIIEKRQSVAFWCNPISGHATLYWYQQILGQGPKLLIQFQNNGVVDDSQLPKDRFSAERLKGVDSTLKIQPAKLEDSAVYLCASSLSNRGSYGYTFGSGTRLTVV.

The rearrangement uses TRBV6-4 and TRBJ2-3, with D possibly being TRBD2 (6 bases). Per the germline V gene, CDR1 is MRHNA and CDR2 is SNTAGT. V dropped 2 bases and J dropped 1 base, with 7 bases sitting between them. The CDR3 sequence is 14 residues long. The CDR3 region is CASSDPSGTDTQYF. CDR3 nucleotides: TGTGCCAGCAGTGACCCTAGCGGCACAGATACGCAGTATTTT.

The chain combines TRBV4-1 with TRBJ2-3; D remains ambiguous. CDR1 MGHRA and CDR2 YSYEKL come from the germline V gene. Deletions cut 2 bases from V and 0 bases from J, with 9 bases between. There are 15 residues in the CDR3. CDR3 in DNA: TGCGCCAGCAGCCAAACCTACCTGAGCACAGATACGCAGTATTTT. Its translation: CASSQTYLSTDTQYF.

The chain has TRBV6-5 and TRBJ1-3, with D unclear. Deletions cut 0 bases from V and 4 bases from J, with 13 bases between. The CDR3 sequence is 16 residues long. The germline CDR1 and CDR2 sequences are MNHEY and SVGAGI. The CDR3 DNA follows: TGTGCCAGCAGTTACTCGGGGTGGGGAGCAGGAAACACCATATATTTT. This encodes CASSYSGWGAGNTIYF.

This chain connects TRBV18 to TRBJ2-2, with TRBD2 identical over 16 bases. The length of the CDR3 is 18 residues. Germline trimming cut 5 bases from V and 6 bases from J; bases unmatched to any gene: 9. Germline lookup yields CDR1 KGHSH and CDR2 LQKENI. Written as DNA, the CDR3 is TGTGCCAGCTCAGGACCGGGACTAGCGGGGGGGGATCCCGGGGAGCTGTTTTTT. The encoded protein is CASSGPGLAGGDPGELFF. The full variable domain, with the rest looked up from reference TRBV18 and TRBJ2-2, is NAGVMQNPRHLVRRRGQEARLRCSPMKGHSHVYWYRQLPEEGLKFMVYLQKENIIDESGMPKERFSAEFPKEGPSILRIQQVVRGDSAAYFCASSGPGLAGGDPGELFFGEGSRLTVL.

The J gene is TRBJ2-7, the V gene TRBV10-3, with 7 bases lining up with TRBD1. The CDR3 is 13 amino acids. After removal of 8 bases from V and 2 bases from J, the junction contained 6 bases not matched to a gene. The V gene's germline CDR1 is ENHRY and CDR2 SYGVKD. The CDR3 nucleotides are TGTGCCATCGCGCCGGGACAGACCTACGAGCAGTACTTC. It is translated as CAIAPGQTYEQYF.

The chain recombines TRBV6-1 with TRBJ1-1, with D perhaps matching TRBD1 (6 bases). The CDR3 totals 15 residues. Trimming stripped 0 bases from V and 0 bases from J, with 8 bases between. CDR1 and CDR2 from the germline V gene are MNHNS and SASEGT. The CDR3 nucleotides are TGTGCCAGCAGTGAAGCGACAGGCATGAACACTGAAGCTTTCTTT. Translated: CASSEATGMNTEAFF.

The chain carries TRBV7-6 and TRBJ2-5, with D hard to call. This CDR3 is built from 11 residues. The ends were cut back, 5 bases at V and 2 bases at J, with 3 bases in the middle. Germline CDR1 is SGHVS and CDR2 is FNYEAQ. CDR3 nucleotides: TGTGCCAGCAGCCAACAAGAGACCCAGTACTTC. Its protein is CASSQQETQYF.

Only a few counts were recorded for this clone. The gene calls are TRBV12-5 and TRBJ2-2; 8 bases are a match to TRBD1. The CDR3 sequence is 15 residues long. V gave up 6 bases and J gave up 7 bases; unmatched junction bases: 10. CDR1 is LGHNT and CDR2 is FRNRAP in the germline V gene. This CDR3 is CASGVPQGVGGELFF. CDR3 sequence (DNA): TGTGCTAGTGGGGTTCCACAGGGGGTAGGCGGGGAGCTGTTTTTT.

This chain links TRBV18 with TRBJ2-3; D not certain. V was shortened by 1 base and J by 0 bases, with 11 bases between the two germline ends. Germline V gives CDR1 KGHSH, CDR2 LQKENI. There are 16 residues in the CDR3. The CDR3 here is CASSPQPPPSTDTQYF. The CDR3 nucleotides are TGTGCCAGCTCACCACAGCCTCCTCCTAGCACAGATACGCAGTATTTT.

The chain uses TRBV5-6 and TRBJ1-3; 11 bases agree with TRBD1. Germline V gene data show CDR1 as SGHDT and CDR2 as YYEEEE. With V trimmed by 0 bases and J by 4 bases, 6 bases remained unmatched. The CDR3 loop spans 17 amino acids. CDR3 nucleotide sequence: TGTGCCAGCAGCTTGGGGGACAGGGGGAATTGGGGAAACACCATATATTTT. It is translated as CASSLGDRGNWGNTIYF.

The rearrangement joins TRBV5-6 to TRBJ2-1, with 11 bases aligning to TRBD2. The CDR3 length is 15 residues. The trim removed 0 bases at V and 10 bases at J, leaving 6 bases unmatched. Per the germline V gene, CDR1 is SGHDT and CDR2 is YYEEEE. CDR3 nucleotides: TGTGCCAGCAGCTTGGGGCTAGCGGGAGGAAGGGAGCAGTTCTTC. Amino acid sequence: CASSLGLAGGREQFF.

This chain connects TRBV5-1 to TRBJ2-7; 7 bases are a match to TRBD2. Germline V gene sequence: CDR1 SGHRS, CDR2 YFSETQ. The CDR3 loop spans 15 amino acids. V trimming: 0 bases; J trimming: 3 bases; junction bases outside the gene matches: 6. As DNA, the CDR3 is TGCGCCAGCAGCTTGGGCGGGAGTGGGGTCTACGAGCAGTACTTC. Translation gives CASSLGGSGVYEQYF. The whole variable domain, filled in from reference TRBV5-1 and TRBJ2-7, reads KAGVTQTPRYLIKTRGQQVTLSCSPISGHRSVSWYQQTPGQGLQFLFEYFSETQRNKGNFPGRFSGRQFSNSRSEMNVSTLELGDSALYLCASSLGGSGVYEQYFGPGTRLTVT.

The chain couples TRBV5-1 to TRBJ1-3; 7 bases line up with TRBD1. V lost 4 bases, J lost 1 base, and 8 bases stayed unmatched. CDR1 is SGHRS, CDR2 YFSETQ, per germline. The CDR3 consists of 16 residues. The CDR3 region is CASSAATGLSGNTIYF. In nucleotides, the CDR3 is TGCGCCAGCAGCGCGGCGACAGGGTTGTCTGGAAACACCATATATTTT.

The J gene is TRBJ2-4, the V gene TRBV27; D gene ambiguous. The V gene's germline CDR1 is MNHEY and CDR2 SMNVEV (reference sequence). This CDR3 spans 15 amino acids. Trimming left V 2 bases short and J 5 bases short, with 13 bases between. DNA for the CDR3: TGTGCCAGCAGTTTAATGTATGAGACACAAAACATTCAGTACTTC. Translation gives CASSLMYETQNIQYF.

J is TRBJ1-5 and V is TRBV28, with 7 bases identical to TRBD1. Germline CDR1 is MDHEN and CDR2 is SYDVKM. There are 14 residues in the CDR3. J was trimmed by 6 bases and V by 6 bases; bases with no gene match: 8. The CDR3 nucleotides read TGTGCCAGCAGAGTACAGGGGCCCGTTCAGCCCCAGCATTTT. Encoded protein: CASRVQGPVQPQHF.

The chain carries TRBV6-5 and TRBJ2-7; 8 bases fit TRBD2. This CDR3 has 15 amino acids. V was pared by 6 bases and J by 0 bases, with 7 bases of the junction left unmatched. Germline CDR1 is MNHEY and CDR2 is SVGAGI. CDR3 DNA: TGTGCCAGCAGCTCCTTAGCGGGGACCTCCTACGAGCAGTACTTC. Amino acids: CASSSLAGTSYEQYF.

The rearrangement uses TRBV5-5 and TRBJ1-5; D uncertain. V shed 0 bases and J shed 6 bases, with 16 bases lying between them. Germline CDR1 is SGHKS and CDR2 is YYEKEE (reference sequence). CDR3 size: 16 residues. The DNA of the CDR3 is TGTGCCAGCAGCTTGGGGGTGAGGGAAGGACCTCAGCCCCAGCATTTT. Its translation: CASSLGVREGPQPQHF.

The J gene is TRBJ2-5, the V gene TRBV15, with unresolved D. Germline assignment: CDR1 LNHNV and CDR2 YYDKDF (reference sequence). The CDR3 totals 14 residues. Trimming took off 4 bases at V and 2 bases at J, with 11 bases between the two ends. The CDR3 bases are TGTGCCACCAGCATTACCGCGAAACAAGAGACCCAGTACTTC. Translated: CATSITAKQETQYF.

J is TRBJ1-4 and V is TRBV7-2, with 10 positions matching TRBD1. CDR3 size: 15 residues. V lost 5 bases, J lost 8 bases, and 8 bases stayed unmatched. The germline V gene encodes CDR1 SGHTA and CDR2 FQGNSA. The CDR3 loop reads CASSPDRGGWEKLFF. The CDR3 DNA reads TGTGCCAGCAGCCCGGACAGGGGGGGTTGGGAAAAACTGTTTTTT.

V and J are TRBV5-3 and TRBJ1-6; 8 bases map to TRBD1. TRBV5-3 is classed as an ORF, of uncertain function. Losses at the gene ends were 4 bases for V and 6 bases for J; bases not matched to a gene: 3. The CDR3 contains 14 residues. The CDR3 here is CARSTGTGNSPLHF. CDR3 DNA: TGTGCCAGAAGCACCGGGACAGGTAATTCACCCCTCCACTTT.

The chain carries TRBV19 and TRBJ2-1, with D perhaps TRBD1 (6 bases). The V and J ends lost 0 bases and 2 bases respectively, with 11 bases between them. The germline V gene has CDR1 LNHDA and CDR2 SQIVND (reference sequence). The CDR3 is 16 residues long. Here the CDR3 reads CASSIEGGSPYNEQFF. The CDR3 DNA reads TGTGCCAGTAGTATAGAAGGGGGTTCCCCCTACAATGAGCAGTTCTTC. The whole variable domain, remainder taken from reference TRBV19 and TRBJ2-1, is DGGITQSPKYLFRKEGQNVTLSCEQNLNHDAMYWYRQDPGQGLRLIYYSQIVNDFQKGDIAEGYSVSREKKESFPLTVTSAQKNPTAFYLCASSIEGGSPYNEQFFGPGTRLTVL.

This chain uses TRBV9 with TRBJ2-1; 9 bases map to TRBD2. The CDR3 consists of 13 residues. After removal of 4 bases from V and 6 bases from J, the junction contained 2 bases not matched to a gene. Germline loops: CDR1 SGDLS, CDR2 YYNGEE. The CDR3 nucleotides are TGTGCCAGCAGCACGGGACTAGCCAATGAGCAGTTCTTC. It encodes CASSTGLANEQFF.

CDR3 in DNA: TGTGCCAGCAGTGAAGGACTAGCGGGAGGGAGCACAGATACGCAGTATTTT. Residues: CASSEGLAGGSTDTQYF. The chain combines TRBV6-1 with TRBJ2-3, with TRBD2 identical over 14 bases. Germline trimming cut 1 base from V and 0 bases from J; bases unmatched to any gene: 0. CDR1 and CDR2 (germline): MNHNS, SASEGT. The length of the CDR3 is 17 residues.

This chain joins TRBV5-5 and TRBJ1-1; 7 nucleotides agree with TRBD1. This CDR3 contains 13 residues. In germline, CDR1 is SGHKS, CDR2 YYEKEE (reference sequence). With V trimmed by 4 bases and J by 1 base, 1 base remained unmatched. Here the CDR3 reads CASSPGGNTEAFF. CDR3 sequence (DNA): TGTGCCAGCAGCCCAGGGGGGAACACTGAAGCTTTCTTT. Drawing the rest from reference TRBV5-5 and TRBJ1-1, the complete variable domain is DAGVTQSPTHLIKTRGQQVTLRCSPISGHKSVSWYQQVLGQGPQFIFQYYEKEERGRGNFPDRFSARQFPNYSSELNVNALLLGDSALYLCASSPGGNTEAFFGQGTRLTVV.

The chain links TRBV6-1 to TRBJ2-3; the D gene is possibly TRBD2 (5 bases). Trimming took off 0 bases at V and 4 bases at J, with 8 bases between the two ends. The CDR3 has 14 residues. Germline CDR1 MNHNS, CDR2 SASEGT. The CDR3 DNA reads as TGTGCCAGCAGTGAAGCCGTCGGGGCAGATACGCAGTATTTT. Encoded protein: CASSEAVGADTQYF.

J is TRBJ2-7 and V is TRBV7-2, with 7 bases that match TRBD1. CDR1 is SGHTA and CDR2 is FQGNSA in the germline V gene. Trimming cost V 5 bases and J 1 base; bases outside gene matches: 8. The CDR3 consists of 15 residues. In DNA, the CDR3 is TGTGCCAGCAGCCCACAGGGGTTGTGGTCCTACGAGCAGTACTTC. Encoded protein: CASSPQGLWSYEQYF. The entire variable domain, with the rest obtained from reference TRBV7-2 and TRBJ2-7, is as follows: GAGVSQSPSNKVTEKGKDVELRCDPISGHTALYWYRQSLGQGLEFLIYFQGNSAPDKSGLPSDRFSAERTGGSVSTLTIQRTQQEDSAVYLCASSPQGLWSYEQYFGPGTRLTVT.

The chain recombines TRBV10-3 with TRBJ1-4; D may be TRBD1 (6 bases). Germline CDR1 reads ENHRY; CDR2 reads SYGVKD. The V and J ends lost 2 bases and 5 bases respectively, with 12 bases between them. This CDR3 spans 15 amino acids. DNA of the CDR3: TGTGCCATCAGTGAGATCACAGGGATAAATGAAAAACTGTTTTTT. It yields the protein CAISEITGINEKLFF.